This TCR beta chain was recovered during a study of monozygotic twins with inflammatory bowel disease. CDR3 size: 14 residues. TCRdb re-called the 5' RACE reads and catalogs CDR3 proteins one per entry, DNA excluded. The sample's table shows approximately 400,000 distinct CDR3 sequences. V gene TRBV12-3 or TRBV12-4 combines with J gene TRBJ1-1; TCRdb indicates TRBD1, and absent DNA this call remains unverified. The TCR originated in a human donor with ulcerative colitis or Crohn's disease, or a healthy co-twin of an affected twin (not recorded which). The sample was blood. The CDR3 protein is CASGPTGTRTEAFF.